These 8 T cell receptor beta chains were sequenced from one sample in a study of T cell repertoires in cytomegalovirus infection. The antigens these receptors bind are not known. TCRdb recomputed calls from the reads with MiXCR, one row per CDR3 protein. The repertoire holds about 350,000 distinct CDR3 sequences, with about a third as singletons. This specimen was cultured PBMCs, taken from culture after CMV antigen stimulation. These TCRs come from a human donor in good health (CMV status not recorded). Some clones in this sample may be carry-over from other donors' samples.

CDR3 DNA: TGTGCCAGTAGTGTGGGACAGGGTCGAGACATTCAGTACTTC. Its protein product is CASSVGQGRDIQYF. The genes are TRBV19 and TRBJ2-4, with 9 positions matching TRBD1. In germline, CDR1 is LNHDA, CDR2 SQIVND (reference sequence). CDR3 size: 14 residues. Trimming removed 5 bases from V and 8 bases from J; junction bases left unmatched: 7.

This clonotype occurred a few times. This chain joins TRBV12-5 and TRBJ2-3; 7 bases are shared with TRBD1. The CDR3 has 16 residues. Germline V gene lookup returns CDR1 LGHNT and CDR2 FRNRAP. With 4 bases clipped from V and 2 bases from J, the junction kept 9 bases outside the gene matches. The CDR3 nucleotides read TGTGCTAGTGGTTCCTACAGGGGTAGGTTCACAGATACGCAGTATTTT. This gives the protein CASGSYRGRFTDTQYF.

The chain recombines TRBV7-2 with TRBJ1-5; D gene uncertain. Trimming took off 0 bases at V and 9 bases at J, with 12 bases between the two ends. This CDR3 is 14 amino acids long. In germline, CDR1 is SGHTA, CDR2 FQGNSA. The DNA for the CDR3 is TGTGCCAGCAGCTTAGCGGTCGGGGATGGGCCCCAGCATTTT. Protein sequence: CASSLAVGDGPQHF.

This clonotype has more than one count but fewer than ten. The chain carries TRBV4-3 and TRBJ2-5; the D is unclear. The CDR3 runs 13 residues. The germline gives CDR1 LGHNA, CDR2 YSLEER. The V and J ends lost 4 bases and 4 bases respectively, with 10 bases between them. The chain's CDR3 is CASSPRSGETQYF. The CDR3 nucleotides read TGCGCCAGCAGCCCCCGGTCGGGAGAGACCCAGTACTTC.

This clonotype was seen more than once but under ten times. CDR3 bases: TGTGCCAGCAGCCTCGACAGGGTGAGAAACGAGCAGTACTTC. Translation gives CASSLDRVRNEQYF. The chain employs TRBV7-2 and TRBJ2-7; 7 bases fit TRBD1. The CDR3 runs to 14 residues. Germline CDR1 reads SGHTA; CDR2 reads FQGNSA. Germline trimming cut 5 bases from V and 5 bases from J; bases unmatched to any gene: 9.

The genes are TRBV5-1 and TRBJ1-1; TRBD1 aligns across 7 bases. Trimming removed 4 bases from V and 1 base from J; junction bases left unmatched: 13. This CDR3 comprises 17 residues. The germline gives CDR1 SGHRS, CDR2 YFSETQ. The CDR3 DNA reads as TGCGCCAGCAGCGTTGACAGGGATTACCTTGGGAACACTGAAGCTTTCTTT. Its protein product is CASSVDRDYLGNTEAFF.

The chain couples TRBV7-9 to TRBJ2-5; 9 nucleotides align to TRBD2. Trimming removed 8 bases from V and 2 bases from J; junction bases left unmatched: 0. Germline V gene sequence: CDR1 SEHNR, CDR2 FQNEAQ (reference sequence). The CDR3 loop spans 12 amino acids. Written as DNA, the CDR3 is TGTGCCAGCCTAGCGGGACAAGAGACCCAGTACTTC. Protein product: CASLAGQETQYF.

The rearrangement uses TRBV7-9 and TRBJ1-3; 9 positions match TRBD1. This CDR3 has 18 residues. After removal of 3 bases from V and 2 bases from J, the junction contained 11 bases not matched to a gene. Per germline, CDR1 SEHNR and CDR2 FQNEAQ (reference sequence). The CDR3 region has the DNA TGTGCCAGCAGCTTTTCGGGACAGGGTCGATTTCCTGGAAACACCATATATTTT. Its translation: CASSFSGQGRFPGNTIYF.